This entry lists 10 T cell receptor beta chains sequenced from one sample in a study of blood T cell repertoires in COVID-19. Produced via immunoSEQ multiplex PCR; TCRdb's table is partial and in-frame only. Among some 150,000 clones listed, roughly nine tenths were seen once. The sequencing input was peripheral blood. The receptors here all came from a woman aged 40 to 50 with acute or convalescent COVID-19.

The chain combines TRBV10-3 with TRBJ2-7; TRBD1 matches 11 bases. CDR1 is ENHRY and CDR2 is SYGVKD in the germline V gene. CDR3 length: 17 residues. The V segment lost 0 bases and the J segment 1 base; nucleotides outside the gene matches: 5. CDR3: CAISESPGTGGSYEQYF. The CDR3 bases are TGTGCCATCAGTGAGTCACCCGGGACAGGGGGATCCTACGAGCAGTACTTC.

The chain couples TRBV5-6 to TRBJ2-1; 14 positions match TRBD2. The junction had 3 bases not matched to a gene; V was cut back by 3 bases and J by 4 bases. CDR3 size: 16 residues. The germline CDR1 and CDR2 sequences are SGHDT and YYEEEE. CDR3 nucleotides: TGTGCCAGCAGCTCGGGACTAGCGGGGGTGTACAATGAGCAGTTCTTC. It is translated as CASSSGLAGVYNEQFF.

This rearrangement joins TRBV5-1 to TRBJ1-6, with TRBD1 identical over 7 bases. The CDR3 runs 16 residues. After removal of 0 bases from V and 8 bases from J, the junction contained 8 bases not matched to a gene. The germline V gene encodes CDR1 SGHRS and CDR2 YFSETQ. CDR3 sequence: CASSLGGGAVDSPLHF. The CDR3 coding sequence is TGCGCCAGCAGCTTGGGAGGGGGCGCGGTAGATTCACCCCTCCACTTT.

The chain recombines TRBV7-8 with TRBJ2-6; D is possibly TRBD2 (6 bases). Trimming shortened V by 5 bases and J by 4 bases, and 24 bases separated the two germline ends. The length of the CDR3 is 19 residues. Germline-derived CDR1 and CDR2 are SGHVS and FQNEAQ. CDR3: CASSEHRDGGMRGANVLTF. In nucleotides, the CDR3 is TGTGCCAGCAGCGAGCATAGGGACGGCGGGATGAGGGGGGCCAACGTCCTGACTTTC.

This chain's CDR3 is CASREGQSSHNEKLFF. As DNA, the CDR3 is TGCGCCAGCAGGGAAGGACAGTCTTCTCATAATGAAAAACTGTTTTTT. The chain uses TRBV10-2 and TRBJ1-4; tentatively, D is TRBD1 (6 bases). Trimming pared 6 bases from V and 4 bases from J, leaving 18 bases between. CDR1 and CDR2 from the germline V gene are WSHSY and SAAADI. This CDR3 contains 16 residues.

The chain uses TRBV7-9 and TRBJ1-6, with 7 nucleotides matching TRBD1. The CDR3 is 15 residues long. Per germline, CDR1 SEHNR and CDR2 FQNEAQ (reference sequence). After removal of 1 base from V and 11 bases from J, the junction contained 8 bases not matched to a gene. The CDR3 bases are TGTGCCAGCAGCTTAGGAGACAGGGCGTTTGCACCCCTCCACTTT. Translating it yields CASSLGDRAFAPLHF.

This chain joins TRBV27 and TRBJ2-3, with 13 bases lining up with TRBD2. V lost 6 bases, J lost 10 bases, and 10 bases stayed unmatched. This CDR3 has 15 residues. CDR1 is MNHEY, CDR2 SMNVEV, per germline (reference sequence). The CDR3 bases are TGTGCCAGCAGGCTAATCGGACTAGCGGGGGAGGCGCAGTATTTT. This translates into CASRLIGLAGEAQYF.

The chain is built from TRBV3-1 (or the pseudogene TRBV3-2) and TRBJ2-3; D perhaps matches TRBD1 (6 bases). Trimming took off 4 bases at V and 2 bases at J, with 13 bases between the two ends. In germline, CDR1 is LGHDT, CDR2 YNNKEL (reference sequence). This CDR3 is built from 15 residues. The CDR3 coding sequence is TGTGCCAGCAGCCGCGGACAGCCCTCCACAGATACGCAGTATTTT. Its translation is CASSRGQPSTDTQYF.

The gene calls are TRBV10-3 and TRBJ2-7; 9 nucleotides match TRBD2. This CDR3 region has 16 residues. Trimming cost V 3 bases and J 3 bases; bases outside gene matches: 9. Germline V gene data show CDR1 as ENHRY and CDR2 as SYGVKD. The CDR3 DNA is TGTGCCATCAGTGACCCGGGAGCGGGAGGCAACTACGAGCAGTACTTC. Amino acid sequence: CAISDPGAGGNYEQYF.

The chain has TRBV6-4 and TRBJ1-2, with D perhaps TRBD1 (6 bases). CDR1 MRHNA and CDR2 SNTAGT come from the germline V gene. This CDR3 has 14 amino acids. With 2 bases removed from V and 4 bases from J, the gap between germline ends came to 11 bases. The CDR3 spells CASSDGEGVYGYTF. DNA for the CDR3: TGTGCCAGCAGTGACGGAGAGGGGGTCTATGGCTACACCTTC.